Listed below are T cell receptor beta chains from one sample, sequenced in a study of shared clonotypes between healthy human individuals. The assay was immunoSEQ multiplex PCR, and TCRdb's table has in-frame clones only and misses some. The table has 950,000 to 1,300,000 clones, about 75% seen once. The source material was memory CD4+ T cells sorted from blood. The source of these receptors is a man in his late teens or twenties in good health. Each CDR3 is given with its conserved first and last residue.

j_call v_call cdr3_aa
TRBJ2-2 TRBV9 CASSVRGQGANTGELFF
TRBJ2-2 TRBV6-5 CASTPSPGAGGELFF
TRBJ2-1 TRBV11-3 CASSRDPMNEQFF
TRBJ1-4 TRBV30 CAWSRDRGPGGNEKLFF
TRBJ2-7 TRBV9 CASSAAGGARNYEQYF
TRBJ2-2 TRBV4-3 CASSQSRPDNTGELFF
TRBJ1-6 TRBV14 CASSRDRGNPPLHF
TRBJ2-5 TRBV7-7 CASSPGRAYIETQYF
TRBJ2-1 TRBV27 CASRGRRGITYNEQFF
TRBJ1-2 TRBV7-9 CASSPRPGNGYTF
TRBJ1-2 TRBV7-2 CASSIPGQSYGYTF
TRBJ1-4 TRBV7-2 CASSPTGINEKLFF
TRBJ2-5 TRBV19 CASSTGKGGSETQYF
TRBJ2-7 TRBV7-2 CASSILAGGPYEQYF
TRBJ2-4 TRBV19 CASSTSENIQYF
TRBJ2-3 TRBV9 CASSPRAAGPDTQYF
TRBJ1-2 TRBV6-5 CASSYPGQGVGYTF
TRBJ2-1 TRBV5-4 CASSLERGPEWANEQFF
TRBJ2-7 TRBV6-1 CASSAGTLKEEQYF
TRBJ2-2 TRBV4-1 CASSLRDFSPGELFF
TRBJ1-1 TRBV2 CASTKGQRGNTEAFF
TRBJ2-3 TRBV18 CASSPPSDTSTDTQYF
TRBJ2-7 TRBV4-2 CASSQGGSEQYF